The 22 T cell receptor beta chains below were found in one sample sequenced in a study of blood T cell repertoires in COVID-19. Produced via immunoSEQ multiplex PCR; TCRdb's table is partial and in-frame only. In the table there are a few hundred thousand clones, nearly 90% of which are singletons. The sample comprised peripheral blood. These receptors were collected from a woman aged 40 to 49 with COVID-19, enrolled during active disease.

The chain joins TRBV6-5 to TRBJ1-2; unclear D gene. The ends were cut back, 2 bases at V and 6 bases at J, with 10 bases in the middle. The CDR3 has 13 residues. From germline, CDR1 is MNHEY and CDR2 SVGAGI. CDR3 loop: CASSYPGMNGYTF. As DNA, the CDR3 is TGTGCCAGCAGTTACCCGGGTATGAATGGCTACACCTTC.

J is TRBJ2-7 and V is TRBV4-3; the match to TRBD1 covers 8 bases. V trimming: 1 base; J trimming: 5 bases; junction bases outside the gene matches: 7. The length of the CDR3 is 15 residues. Germline-derived CDR1 and CDR2 are LGHNA and YSLEER. CDR3 protein: CASSQGRAGGNEQYF. The CDR3 nucleotides read TGCGCCAGCAGCCAAGGTCGGGCAGGGGGCAACGAGCAGTACTTC.

CDR3 in amino acids: CASSPMPGQSYEQYF. The CDR3 DNA follows: TGTGCCAGCAGCCCTATGCCGGGACAATCCTACGAGCAGTACTTC. This chain links TRBV7-2 with TRBJ2-7; possible D gene TRBD1, 6 bases. Germline V gives CDR1 SGHTA, CDR2 FQGNSA. The CDR3 has 15 residues. Trimming removed 5 bases at V and 1 base at J, with 15 bases between.

The gene calls are TRBV29-1 and TRBJ2-1; D is uncertain. Trimming cost V 4 bases and J 5 bases, with 24 bases left between them. This CDR3 is 17 amino acids long. Looked up from germline, CDR1 is SQVTM and CDR2 is ANQGSEA. The CDR3: CSVVGGATHPPNNEQFF. The CDR3 DNA reads as TGCAGCGTTGTCGGCGGAGCCACCCATCCCCCCAACAATGAGCAGTTCTTC.

The chain recombines TRBV7-8 with TRBJ1-3; 7 positions agree with TRBD1. This CDR3 is 16 amino acids long. With V trimmed by 5 bases and J by 0 bases, 7 bases remained unmatched. Germline V gene lookup returns CDR1 SGHVS and CDR2 FQNEAQ. The CDR3 is CASSPQGQDSGNTIYF. The CDR3 coding sequence is TGTGCCAGCAGCCCACAAGGACAGGACTCTGGAAACACCATATATTTT.

The chain recombines TRBV11-2 with TRBJ2-7, with 11 bases lining up with TRBD2. The J segment lost 3 bases and the V segment lost 1 base, leaving 2 bases of the junction unmatched. This CDR3 is built from 15 residues. Germline lookup yields CDR1 SGHAT and CDR2 FQNNGV. The CDR3 DNA follows: TGTGCCAGCAGCTTAGCACTAGCGGGAGTCTACGAGCAGTACTTC. It yields the protein CASSLALAGVYEQYF.

This chain uses TRBV5-1 with TRBJ1-1; the match to TRBD1 covers 7 bases. Germline V lookup: CDR1 SGHRS, CDR2 YFSETQ. The CDR3 is 14 amino acids. Trimming at V came to 3 bases and at J to 0 bases, leaving 2 bases not matched to a gene. The CDR3 DNA sequence: TGCGCCAGCAGCTCGGGACAGATGAACACTGAAGCTTTCTTT. Translated, it gives CASSSGQMNTEAFF.

This clone showed up just once. This sequence joins TRBV20-1 and TRBJ2-7; 7 nucleotides match TRBD1. Unmatched junction bases numbered 1, after V lost 4 bases and J lost 4 bases. This CDR3 contains 11 residues. Germline V gene lookup returns CDR1 DFQATT and CDR2 SNEGSKA (reference sequence). The CDR3, as DNA: TGCAGTGCTACGACAGGGTACGAGCAGTACTTC. Residues: CSATTGYEQYF.

The gene calls are TRBV7-2 and TRBJ1-4, with TRBD1 identical over 7 bases. Germline trimming cut 6 bases from V and 5 bases from J; bases unmatched to any gene: 6. In germline, CDR1 is SGHTA, CDR2 FQGNSA. This CDR3 is built from 14 residues. In DNA, the CDR3 is TGTGCCAGCAGTCCAGGGGGACCAAATGAAAAACTGTTTTTT. Protein sequence: CASSPGGPNEKLFF.

The chain has TRBV19 and TRBJ2-3, with D tentatively TRBD2 (7 bases). Between the trimmed V and J ends, which lost 5 bases and 2 bases, there was a span of 23 bases. CDR1 is LNHDA and CDR2 is SQIVND in the germline V gene (reference sequence). The CDR3 length is 18 residues. The DNA for the CDR3 is TGTGCCAGTAGTTCGAGGGGCGGGGGCTACGAAATCACAGATACGCAGTATTTT. This codes for CASSSRGGGYEITDTQYF. Variable domain in full (rest from reference TRBV19 and TRBJ2-3): DGGITQSPKYLFRKEGQNVTLSCEQNLNHDAMYWYRQDPGQGLRLIYYSQIVNDFQKGDIAEGYSVSREKKESFPLTVTSAQKNPTAFYLCASSSRGGGYEITDTQYFGPGTRLTVL.

The rearrangement joins TRBV7-3 to TRBJ2-1; D uncertain. Germline-derived CDR1 and CDR2 are SGHTA and FQGTGA. The ends were cut back, 1 base at V and 12 bases at J, with 13 bases in the middle. This CDR3 has 13 residues. CDR3 DNA: TGTGCCAGCAGCTTAAAGTCAGGCTTGGGGCAGTTCTTC. It specifies CASSLKSGLGQFF.

The chain employs TRBV7-9 and TRBJ2-1; D is perhaps TRBD2 (6 bases). V gave up 0 bases and J gave up 3 bases, with 21 bases separating them. CDR3 length: 19 amino acids. Looked up from germline, CDR1 is SEHNR and CDR2 is FQNEAQ (reference sequence). CDR3 nucleotide sequence: TGTGCCAGCAGCTTAGCGGACCGGGGAGGAATAGTGGTCTACAATGAGCAGTTCTTC. Residues: CASSLADRGGIVVYNEQFF.

The rearrangement uses TRBV19 and TRBJ2-4; TRBD1 agrees at 7 bases. With V trimmed by 3 bases and J by 4 bases, 6 bases remained unmatched. Germline CDR1 reads LNHDA; CDR2 reads SQIVND (reference sequence). The CDR3 is made up of 15 amino acids. The CDR3 loop reads CASSISGTVKNIQYF. CDR3 bases: TGTGCCAGTAGTATTTCCGGGACAGTAAAAAACATTCAGTACTTC.

The chain has TRBV4-2 and TRBJ1-4; maybe TRBD1 (5 bases). CDR3 length: 16 residues. CDR1 is LGHNA and CDR2 is YNFKEQ in the germline V gene. The V end lost 1 base, the J end lost 6 bases, and 15 bases lay between the germline ends. The chain's CDR3 is CASSQGNRGEYEKLFF. Here the CDR3 DNA reads TGTGCCAGCAGCCAAGGGAACCGGGGGGAATATGAAAAACTGTTTTTT.

The rearrangement uses TRBV10-1 and TRBJ1-5, with TRBD1 matching 10 bases. The CDR3 is 13 residues long. The germline gives CDR1 WNHNN, CDR2 SYGVQD (reference sequence). Trimming cost V 8 bases and J 9 bases; bases outside gene matches: 7. The CDR3 sequence: CASRDRGLWPQHF. The CDR3 region has the DNA TGCGCCAGCCGGGACAGGGGATTGTGGCCCCAGCATTTT.

This clone was detected once. The genes are TRBV12-3 or TRBV12-4 and TRBJ2-7, with 7 nucleotides matching TRBD2. The junction had 7 bases not matched to a gene; V was cut back by 5 bases and J by 9 bases. The CDR3 length is 12 residues. Here the CDR3 DNA reads TGTGCCAGCAGTCAGTCGGGGAGGGGGCAGTACTTC. Translated: CASSQSGRGQYF.

The rearrangement joins TRBV6-6 to TRBJ2-1; a possible D gene is TRBD1 (10 bases). There are 19 residues in the CDR3. The germline V gene has CDR1 MNHNY and CDR2 SVGAGI (reference sequence). V was pared by 5 bases and J by 9 bases, with 32 bases between. CDR3 residues: CASSLLPGQGRTSVGEQFF. For the CDR3, the DNA is TGTGCCAGCAGTCTCCTCCCGGGACAGGGGAGGACTAGCGTGGGTGAGCAGTTCTTC.

The chain recombines TRBV5-4 with TRBJ2-3; D is uncertain. Germline CDR1 SGHNT, CDR2 YYREEE (reference sequence). The CDR3 length is 14 residues. Trimming stripped 1 base from V and 2 bases from J, with 8 bases between. The CDR3 nucleotides read TGTGCCAGCAGCTTGTCGACTGACACAGATACGCAGTATTTT. Protein: CASSLSTDTDTQYF.

The J gene is TRBJ2-3, the V gene TRBV27; no firm D call. This CDR3 contains 19 residues. Germline CDR1 MNHEY, CDR2 SMNVEV (reference sequence). V dropped 3 bases and J dropped 0 bases, with 22 bases sitting between them. CDR3: CASSFTPPLTGTSTDTQYF. The CDR3 region has the DNA TGTGCCAGCAGTTTTACCCCCCCCCTGACGGGTACTAGCACAGATACGCAGTATTTT.

The chain is built from TRBV5-4 and TRBJ2-3, with D uncertain. The CDR3 is 14 amino acids. V was pared by 2 bases and J by 5 bases, with 12 bases between. From germline, CDR1 is SGHNT and CDR2 YYREEE (reference sequence). The CDR3 nucleotides read TGTGCCAGCAGCTTAGAGAGGAGCGTAGATACGCAGTATTTT. This codes for CASSLERSVDTQYF.

The rearrangement joins TRBV11-2 to TRBJ2-5, with no clear D. V was trimmed by 5 bases and J by 1 base, leaving 11 bases between them. The CDR3 consists of 14 residues. CDR1 is SGHAT and CDR2 is FQNNGV in the germline V gene. The CDR3 region is CASSVILTQETQYF. CDR3 sequence (DNA): TGTGCCAGCAGCGTGATACTTACCCAAGAGACCCAGTACTTC.

The CDR3 is CSADRGLTGELFF. In DNA form, the CDR3 reads TGCAGCGCAGACAGGGGCCTTACCGGGGAGCTGTTTTTT. The chain carries TRBV29-1 and TRBJ2-2; TRBD1 agrees at 8 bases. The CDR3 loop spans 13 amino acids. Germline CDR1 and CDR2: SQVTM and ANQGSEA. Losses at the gene ends were 7 bases for V and 5 bases for J; bases not matched to a gene: 6.